Following are 8 T cell receptor beta chains from one sample sequenced in a study of blood T cell repertoires in COVID-19 (dated by TCRdb to 2018 to 2021). The library came from the immunoSEQ multiplex PCR assay. What TCRdb holds here is the immuneACCESS table cut down to in-frame rearrangements. Part of the clones is not present; checked against another copy, under half of the missing clones reflect an unresolved V gene, and the others are unexplained. In this sample the table shows approximately 140,000 clones, 84% of which occur a single time. The ten top clones hold approximately 9.5% of the sample. Sequencing input: peripheral blood. The receptors stem from a woman aged 80 or over in a cohort sampled during active or convalescent COVID-19.

The chain employs TRBV9 and TRBJ2-2; TRBD1 aligns across 7 bases. The length of the CDR3 is 16 residues. Looked up from germline, CDR1 is SGDLS and CDR2 is YYNGEE. Trimming cost V 2 bases and J 7 bases; bases outside gene matches: 11. CDR3 in amino acids: CASSVDRDHVSGELFF. CDR3 bases: TGTGCCAGCAGCGTCGACAGGGACCATGTGAGCGGGGAGCTGTTTTTT.

V is TRBV6-5 and J is TRBJ2-5; TRBD1 agrees at 8 bases. V lost 6 bases and J lost 5; bases outside the gene matches: 8. The CDR3 is 14 amino acids. Germline loops: CDR1 MNHEY, CDR2 SVGAGI. The DNA for the CDR3 is TGTGCCAGCAGAACACTGACAGGGGCGGAGACCCAGTACTTC. Protein: CASRTLTGAETQYF.

CDR3 in DNA: TGTGCCAGCAGTCAGCGGACAGGGGCAGAGACCCAGTACTTC. Translation: CASSQRTGAETQYF. V and J are TRBV27 and TRBJ2-5, with TRBD1 matching over 9 bases. There are 14 residues in the CDR3. Germline CDR1 MNHEY, CDR2 SMNVEV (reference sequence). Trimming cost V 5 bases and J 4 bases; bases outside gene matches: 5.

The chain couples TRBV5-1 to TRBJ2-1, with unresolved D. The CDR3 extends over 11 amino acids. V lost 2 bases, J lost 8 bases, and 5 bases lay in between. Per the germline V gene, CDR1 is SGHRS and CDR2 is YFSETQ. The CDR3 loop is CASSLSYEQFF. CDR3 nucleotide sequence: TGCGCCAGCAGCTTATCATATGAGCAGTTCTTC.

About this clone: Other DNA sequences in the sample encode the same CDR3. The chain uses TRBV6-5 and TRBJ1-2, with a weak D call TRBD1 (6 bases). Per the germline V gene, CDR1 is MNHEY and CDR2 is SVGAGI. V gave up 6 bases and J gave up 3 bases, with 8 bases separating them. This CDR3 spans 12 amino acids. Here the CDR3 DNA reads TGTGCCAGCAGACAGGGTTACTATGGCTACACCTTC. The encoded protein is CASRQGYYGYTF.

This clone appeared a few times. This rearrangement joins TRBV27 to TRBJ1-2, with a possible D match to TRBD1 (5 bases). CDR3 length equals 12 residues. The V gene's germline CDR1 is MNHEY and CDR2 SMNVEV (reference sequence). Trimming took 3 bases from V and 7 from J, leaving 9 bases between them. DNA for the CDR3: TGTGCCAGCAGTTTTGTGGGGGGTGGCTACACCTTC. Encoded protein: CASSFVGGGYTF.

This clone has just one count. The rearrangement links TRBV18 to TRBJ2-1; 10 bases match TRBD2. CDR1 and CDR2 from the germline V gene are KGHSH and LQKENI. V lost 3 bases, J lost 9 bases, and 17 bases stayed unmatched. The CDR3 has 18 amino acids. CDR3 region: CASSPIGPLAGAAAEQFF. In nucleotides, the CDR3 is TGTGCCAGCTCACCCATTGGCCCCCTAGCGGGGGCCGCGGCTGAGCAGTTCTTC.

This clone turned up a few times. This chain links TRBV3-1 (or the pseudogene TRBV3-2) with TRBJ2-5, with 8 bases aligning to TRBD2. The CDR3 loop spans 15 amino acids. Germline V gene sequence: CDR1 LGHDT, CDR2 YNNKEL (reference sequence). J was trimmed by 3 bases and V by 1 base; bases with no gene match: 4. The chain's CDR3 is CASSQVGGGEETQYF. CDR3 coding DNA: TGTGCCAGCAGCCAAGTCGGGGGGGGAGAAGAGACCCAGTACTTC.